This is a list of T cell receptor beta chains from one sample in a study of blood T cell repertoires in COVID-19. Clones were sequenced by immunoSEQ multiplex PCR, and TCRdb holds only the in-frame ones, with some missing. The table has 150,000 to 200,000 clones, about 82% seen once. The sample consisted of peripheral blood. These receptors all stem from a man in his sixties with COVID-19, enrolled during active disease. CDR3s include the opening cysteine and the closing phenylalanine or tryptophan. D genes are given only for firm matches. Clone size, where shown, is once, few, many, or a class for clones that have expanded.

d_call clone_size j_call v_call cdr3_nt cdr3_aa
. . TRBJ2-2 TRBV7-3 TGTGCCAGCAGCGTGCCTGGGGGGAGCGGGAACACCGGGGAGCTGTTTTTT CASSVPGGSGNTGELFF
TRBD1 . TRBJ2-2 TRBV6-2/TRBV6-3 TGTGCCAGCAGTTATAGGACAGGGGTTTCCGGGGAGCTGTTTTTT CASSYRTGVSGELFF
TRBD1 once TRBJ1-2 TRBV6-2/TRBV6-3 TGTGCCAGCAGTTACCACAACTCCGGACAGGGTAACTATGGCTACACCTTC CASSYHNSGQGNYGYTF
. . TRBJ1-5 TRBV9 TGTGCCAGCAGCGTAGAGGGGTCAGGGATACAGCCCCAGCATTTT CASSVEGSGIQPQHF
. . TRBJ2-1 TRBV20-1 TGCAGTGCTAGAGAGTCGGGTGGGTTCTTC CSARESGGFF
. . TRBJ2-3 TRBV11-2 TGTGCCAGCAGCTTAGCTCGGGTCTGGCAGCCGACAGATACGCAGTATTTT CASSLARVWQPTDTQYF
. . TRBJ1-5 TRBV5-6 TGTGCCAGCAGCTTAGGGGTCCGGCAGCCCCAGCATTTT CASSLGVRQPQHF
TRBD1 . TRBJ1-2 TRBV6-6 TGTGCCAGCAGTTACCGGTTGGGACAGCGGCTTGGCTACACCTTC CASSYRLGQRLGYTF
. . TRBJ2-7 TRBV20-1 TGCAGTGCTAGTAGACGGAGGGAGCAGTACTTC CSASRRREQYF
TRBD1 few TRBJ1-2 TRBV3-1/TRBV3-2 TGTGCCAGCAGCCGACGCACAGGGGGCGACTATGGCTACACCTTC CASSRRTGGDYGYTF
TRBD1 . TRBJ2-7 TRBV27 TGTGCCAGCAGTTTATCGGGCGTGGGACAGGGCTACGAGCAGTACTTC CASSLSGVGQGYEQYF
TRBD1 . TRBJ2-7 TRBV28 TGTGCCAGCAGCCAGACAGGGTACGAGCAGTACTTC CASSQTGYEQYF
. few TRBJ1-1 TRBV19 TGTGCCAGTAGTATCAAACTAGGGAGCGAAGCTTTCTTT CASSIKLGSEAFF
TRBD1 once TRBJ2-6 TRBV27 TGTGCCAGCAGTTTATGGACAGGGTCCCCGATTGGGGCCAACGTCCTGACTTTC CASSLWTGSPIGANVLTF
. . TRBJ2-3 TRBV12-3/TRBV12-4 TGTGCCAGCAGTCCTCCCACAGATACGCAGTATTTT CASSPPTDTQYF
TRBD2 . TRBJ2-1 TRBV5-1 TGCGCCAGCAGCTTGGCTACTCGGGGGGGAAGCAATGAGCAGTTCTTC CASSLATRGGSNEQFF
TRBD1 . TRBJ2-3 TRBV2 TGTGCCAGCAGTGGACAGGGTCAGGGCACAGATACGCAGTATTTT CASSGQGQGTDTQYF
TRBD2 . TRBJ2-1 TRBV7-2 TGTGCCAGCAGCAACGTCCGACTAGCGGTCTACAATGAGCAGTTCTTC CASSNVRLAVYNEQFF